The T cell receptor beta chain described here comes from a study of Graves' ophthalmopathy and Graves' hyperthyroidism. The V and J ends lost 5 bases and 1 base, in that order; junction bases with no gene match: 7. CDR1 and CDR2 from the germline V gene are SGHTA and FQGNSA. The CDR3 length is 15 residues. CDR3 regions of TCR beta were amplified from RNA transcripts. The first round was an RT-PCR with HTBI primers, and the second round was a multiplex PCR. MiXCR, applied by TCRdb to the multiplex PCR reads, yields one record per CDR3 protein. The table has 300,000 to 400,000 distinct CDR3 sequences, about 18% seen once. This clonotype was detected ten times or more.

The sequenced sample consisted of peripheral blood. This receptor was identified in an adult woman with stable Graves' hyperthyroidism. V gene TRBV7-2 combines with J gene TRBJ2-5, with 7 bases fitting TRBD1. The DNA of the CDR3 is TGTGCCAGCAGCGCGCCCCACAGGGGCCAAGAGACCCAGTACTTC. This encodes CASSAPHRGQETQYF.